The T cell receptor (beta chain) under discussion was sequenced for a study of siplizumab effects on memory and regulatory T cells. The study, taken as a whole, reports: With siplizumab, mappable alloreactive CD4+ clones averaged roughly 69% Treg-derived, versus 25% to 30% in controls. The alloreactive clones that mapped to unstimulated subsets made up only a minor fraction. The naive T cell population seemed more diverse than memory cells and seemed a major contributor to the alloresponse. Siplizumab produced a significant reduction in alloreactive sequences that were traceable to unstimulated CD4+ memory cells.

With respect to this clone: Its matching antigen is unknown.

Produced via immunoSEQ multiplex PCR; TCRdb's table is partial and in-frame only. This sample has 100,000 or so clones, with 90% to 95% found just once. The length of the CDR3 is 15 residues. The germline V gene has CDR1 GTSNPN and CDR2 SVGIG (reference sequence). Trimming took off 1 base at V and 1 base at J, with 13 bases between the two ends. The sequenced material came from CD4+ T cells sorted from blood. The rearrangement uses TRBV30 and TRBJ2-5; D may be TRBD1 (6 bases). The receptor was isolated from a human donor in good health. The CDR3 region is CAWSGIGQPQETQYF. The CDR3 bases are TGTGCCTGGAGTGGGATTGGACAGCCCCAAGAGACCCAGTACTTC. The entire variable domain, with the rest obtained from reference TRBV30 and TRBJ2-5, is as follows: SQTIHQWPATLVQPVGSPLSLECTVEGTSNPNLYWYRQAAGRGLQLLFYSVGIGQISSEVPQNLSASRPQDRQFILSSKKLLLSDSGFYLCAWSGIGQPQETQYFGPGTRLLVL.